Below are 23 T cell receptor beta chains sequenced from a single sample in a study of blood T cell repertoires in COVID-19. Assay: immunoSEQ multiplex PCR; the TCRdb copy retains only in-frame clones and omits some. The sample lists 25,000 to 35,000 clones; about 82% were seen once. Sequencing input: peripheral blood. All receptors derive from a man aged 80 or over with active COVID-19.

This chain links TRBV18 with TRBJ2-5; D perhaps matches TRBD2 (5 bases). The CDR3 loop spans 14 amino acids. V shed 2 bases and J shed 3 bases, with 10 bases lying between them. Germline CDR1 is KGHSH and CDR2 is LQKENI. The CDR3 region is CASSPGLEEETQYF. The CDR3, as DNA: TGTGCCAGCTCACCAGGACTGGAAGAAGAGACCCAGTACTTC.

V usage is TRBV28 and J usage is TRBJ1-2; D might be TRBD1 (5 bases). V lost 2 bases and J lost 8, with 15 bases in between. The CDR3 has 14 residues. Germline V gene data show CDR1 as MDHEN and CDR2 as SYDVKM. In DNA, the CDR3 is TGTGCCAGCAGTTTACCAGGACATGGCGGCGGCTACACCTTC. Translated, it gives CASSLPGHGGGYTF.

V and J are TRBV7-9 and TRBJ2-7; 9 nucleotides agree with TRBD1. V shed 5 bases and J 5 bases; nucleotides not matched to a gene: 10. Germline CDR1 is SEHNR and CDR2 is FQNEAQ (reference sequence). The CDR3 is made up of 15 amino acids. The CDR3 DNA follows: TGTGCCAGCAGCCCCGGCAGGGACAGGGTTAACGAGCAGTACTTC. This sequence encodes CASSPGRDRVNEQYF.

The chain is built from TRBV27 and TRBJ1-5; D gene ambiguous. This CDR3 contains 15 residues. The V and J ends lost 3 bases and 0 bases respectively, with 9 bases between them. Germline CDR1 and CDR2: MNHEY and SMNVEV (reference sequence). The CDR3 region has the DNA TGTGCCAGCAGTTTGGCAGGTTATAGCAATCAGCCCCAGCATTTT. It yields the protein CASSLAGYSNQPQHF.

In this sample, this clone turned up a few times. This sequence joins TRBV29-1 and TRBJ1-6; D is perhaps TRBD1 (5 bases). Germline values: CDR1 SQVTM, CDR2 ANQGSEA. The CDR3 length is 16 residues. The V end was cut by 4 bases, the J end by 7 bases, with 20 bases between. CDR3 nucleotide sequence: TGCAGCGTTGGAAGAGGTGGCAGACAGACGAATTCACCCCTCCACTTT. This translates into CSVGRGGRQTNSPLHF.

The gene calls are TRBV5-1 and TRBJ2-1; maybe TRBD2 (5 bases). This CDR3 region has 16 residues. CDR1 and CDR2 (germline): SGHRS, YFSETQ. The V gene lost 3 bases and the J gene lost 2 bases, with 15 bases spanning the gap. The CDR3 protein is CASSSSSARAYNEQFF. The CDR3, as DNA: TGCGCCAGCAGCTCCAGCAGCGCGAGGGCCTACAATGAGCAGTTCTTC.

The J gene is TRBJ2-7, the V gene TRBV5-1, with a weak D call TRBD1 (6 bases). This CDR3 has 14 residues. The germline V gene has CDR1 SGHRS and CDR2 YFSETQ. Between the trimmed V and J ends, which lost 0 bases and 2 bases, there was a span of 9 bases. The CDR3 DNA sequence: TGCGCCAGCAGCTTGGTTGGGACACCCTACGAGCAGTACTTC. Translating it yields CASSLVGTPYEQYF.

This clone is labeled medium-sized. This chain joins TRBV27 and TRBJ1-2, with unresolved D. Looked up from germline, CDR1 is MNHEY and CDR2 is SMNVEV (reference sequence). Trimming shortened V by 2 bases and J by 8 bases, and 9 bases separated the two germline ends. CDR3 size: 12 residues. CDR3 residues: CASSLLGKGYTF. The DNA for the CDR3 is TGTGCCAGCAGTTTACTAGGCAAAGGCTACACCTTC.

The chain carries TRBV10-2 and TRBJ1-5, with 7 bases that match TRBD1. Germline V CDR1 and CDR2: WSHSY, SAAADI. The CDR3 has 17 amino acids. The trim removed 6 bases at V and 0 bases at J, leaving 11 bases unmatched. The CDR3 DNA follows: TGCGCCAGCAGCCCTGAGACAGGGTCATATAGCAATCAGCCCCAGCATTTT. This encodes CASSPETGSYSNQPQHF.

V is TRBV5-1 and J is TRBJ2-3, with 8 bases fitting TRBD2. CDR3 size: 11 residues. Losses at the gene ends were 4 bases for V and 10 bases for J; bases not matched to a gene: 2. Germline CDR1 and CDR2: SGHRS and YFSETQ. The CDR3 reads CASSARGAQYF. Here the CDR3 DNA reads TGCGCCAGCAGCGCGCGGGGGGCGCAGTATTTT.

This clone is a singleton in its sample. The chain employs TRBV5-1 and TRBJ1-1; TRBD1 matches 12 bases. V dropped 1 base and J dropped 4; count of bases not matched to a gene: 8. This CDR3 contains 17 residues. CDR1 and CDR2 from the germline V gene are SGHRS and YFSETQ. The CDR3 sequence is CASSLPGTGGAGTEAFF. In DNA form, the CDR3 reads TGCGCCAGCAGCTTGCCGGGGACAGGGGGCGCGGGCACTGAAGCTTTCTTT.

The J gene is TRBJ2-7, the V gene TRBV21-1; whether TRBD1, the table's D call, matches the DNA was not checked. TRBV21-1 is a listed pseudogene. The CDR3 is made up of 15 amino acids. CDR3 sequence (DNA): TGTGCCAGCAGCAAAGGGGGGCCTCCCGGACACGAGCAGTACTTC. Translated, it gives CASSKGGPPGHEQYF.

The chain has TRBV29-1 and TRBJ2-5; D is unclear. Trimming stripped 4 bases from V and 5 bases from J, with 11 bases between. Germline CDR1 and CDR2: SQVTM and ANQGSEA. This CDR3 region has 12 residues. The CDR3 DNA sequence: TGCAGCGTTGTCCCGTCGCAGGAGACCCAGTACTTC. Translating gives CSVVPSQETQYF.

V and J are TRBV5-6 and TRBJ1-1; D possibly corresponds to TRBD1 (6 bases). Per the germline V gene, CDR1 is SGHDT and CDR2 is YYEEEE. The CDR3 covers 14 residues. V was pared by 4 bases and J by 7 bases, with 17 bases between. The CDR3 loop is CASSHGTSDVEAFF. The CDR3 DNA is TGTGCCAGCAGCCACGGGACAAGTGATGTTGAAGCTTTCTTT.

J is TRBJ2-7 and V is TRBV21-1; the table gives TRBD1 as D, unverified against the DNA. TRBV21-1 is tagged as a pseudogene. This CDR3 has 13 residues. Here the CDR3 DNA reads TGTGCCACCCTGGGGGCTTTTCGCGACGAGCAGTACTTC. It encodes CATLGAFRDEQYF.

The chain uses TRBV18 and TRBJ1-5; D ambiguous. Trimming removed 3 bases from V and 4 bases from J, with 4 bases in between. Per germline, CDR1 KGHSH and CDR2 LQKENI. This CDR3 region has 12 residues. Here the CDR3 reads CASSPPNQPQHF. The CDR3 DNA follows: TGTGCCAGCTCACCCCCAAATCAGCCCCAGCATTTT.

The rearrangement joins TRBV5-1 to TRBJ1-3; 10 bases fit TRBD1. In germline, CDR1 is SGHRS, CDR2 YFSETQ. V gave up 4 bases and J gave up 3 bases; unmatched junction bases: 13. CDR3 length equals 18 residues. The CDR3 protein is CASSPQTGGGSGGNTIYF. The CDR3 bases are TGCGCCAGCAGCCCCCAGACAGGGGGCGGCTCTGGTGGAAACACCATATATTTT.

The CDR3 sequence is CASSLDGGSGAFF. The CDR3 DNA reads as TGTGCCAGCAGCTTAGATGGGGGGAGTGGAGCTTTCTTT. V and J are TRBV7-3 and TRBJ1-1, with D possibly matching TRBD1 (5 bases). The germline V gene has CDR1 SGHTA and CDR2 FQGTGA. The germline V and J ends were trimmed by 2 bases and 10 bases, with 14 bases remaining between them. The CDR3 totals 13 residues.

V is TRBV6-1 and J is TRBJ1-4; 7 bases are a match to TRBD1. Trimming took 3 bases from V and 4 from J; bases not matched to a gene: 2. Germline CDR1 is MNHNS and CDR2 is SASEGT. The CDR3 has 14 residues. CDR3 nucleotides: TGTGCCAGCAGTGATAGACAGGGTAATGAAAAACTGTTTTTT. Residues: CASSDRQGNEKLFF.

This clone has a single count. V usage is TRBV28 and J usage is TRBJ2-1; TRBD2 aligns across 8 bases. V gave up 6 bases and J gave up 7 bases; unmatched junction bases: 11. Germline loops: CDR1 MDHEN, CDR2 SYDVKM. This CDR3 has 15 residues. This CDR3 is CASRSGGAGKNEQFF. The CDR3 DNA reads TGTGCCAGCAGATCGGGAGGGGCAGGAAAAAATGAGCAGTTCTTC.

The chain combines TRBV6-5 with TRBJ2-7, with TRBD1 identical over 7 bases. The CDR3 consists of 14 residues. After removal of 2 bases from V and 5 bases from J, the junction contained 6 bases not matched to a gene. CDR1 and CDR2 (germline): MNHEY, SVGAGI. CDR3 sequence: CASSYRDSQNEQYF. CDR3 bases: TGTGCCAGCAGTTACCGGGACAGTCAAAACGAGCAGTACTTC.

The rearrangement uses TRBV3-1 (or the pseudogene TRBV3-2) and TRBJ2-2, with 15 bases identical to TRBD2. The V and J ends lost 4 bases and 4 bases, in that order; junction bases with no gene match: 7. This CDR3 region has 18 residues. Looked up from germline, CDR1 is LGHDT and CDR2 is YNNKEL (reference sequence). The CDR3 bases are TGTGCCAGCAGCCCCGGACTAGCGGGGGGGCGGGGCACCGGGGAGCTGTTTTTT. Translation gives CASSPGLAGGRGTGELFF.

The chain carries TRBV3-1 (or the pseudogene TRBV3-2) and TRBJ2-1; 7 nucleotides match TRBD2. CDR1 is LGHDT, CDR2 YNNKEL, per germline (reference sequence). Trimming took 0 bases from V and 6 from J; bases not matched to a gene: 8. The CDR3 has 16 residues. Written as DNA, the CDR3 is TGTGCCAGCAGCCAAGACCCCCAGCGGACTAGCAATGAGCAGTTCTTC. Translation gives CASSQDPQRTSNEQFF.